This T cell receptor beta chain emerged from a study of T cell responses to AZD1222 COVID-19 vaccine. Assay: immunoSEQ multiplex PCR; the TCRdb copy retains only in-frame clones and omits some. The table lists roughly 110,000 clones, 92% of them singletons. Study-wide findings and caveats: There were vaccine-associated CD4 TCRs across spike, dominant at 160-218 and 743-854. Possibly, clonal diversity was underestimated; donors were largely white British and included more females. Two AZD1222 doses significantly raised spike-specific TCR breadth and depth over controls. Without day 14 samples, only post-peak T cell repertoires were studied.

Worth noting for this clone: Its target is not known.

The germline V gene has CDR1 MGHRA and CDR2 YSYEKL. V was shortened by 4 bases and J by 1 base, with 11 bases between the two germline ends. This CDR3 comprises 15 residues. The chain combines TRBV4-1 with TRBJ1-3, with D possibly TRBD1 on 6 matching bases. Sequenced here: peripheral blood, sampled 28 days after the second AZD1222 dose. This sequence was found in an adult who received the AZD1222 COVID-19 vaccine. Here the CDR3 reads CASSPDRSSGNTIYF. CDR3 DNA sequence: TGCGCCAGCAGCCCTGACAGGTCGTCTGGAAACACCATATATTTT.